Each of the 14 T cell receptor beta chains below was sequenced from the same sample in a study of shared clonotypes between healthy human individuals. Assay used: immunoSEQ multiplex PCR; TCRdb lists only in-frame clones, some missing. The sample has about 2.3 million clones, around 90% seen once; the top ten hold more than 0.35%. Input material: naive CD4+ T cells from PBMCs. Described subset: CD45RA+ positively selected. The receptors shown here come from a man aged 18 to 35 in good health. Some clones in this sample may be carry-over from other donors' samples.

V usage is TRBV28 and J usage is TRBJ2-3; TRBD2 aligns across 7 bases. Trimming at V came to 3 bases and at J to 7 bases, leaving 7 bases not matched to a gene. The CDR3 is 14 amino acids. The germline V gene encodes CDR1 MDHEN and CDR2 SYDVKM. CDR3 nucleotides: TGTGCCAGCAGTTTGGGCGGGAGCAGAAATACGCAGTATTTT. Translating gives CASSLGGSRNTQYF.

The V gene is TRBV30, the J gene TRBJ1-4; the match to TRBD1 covers 8 bases. The CDR3 sequence is 17 residues long. The germline V gene encodes CDR1 GTSNPN and CDR2 SVGIG (reference sequence). V was pared by 0 bases and J by 5 bases, with 11 bases of the junction left unmatched. As DNA, the CDR3 is TGTGCCTGGAGTGTGGGGACAGGTGCCTTGGCCAATGAAAAACTGTTTTTT. This codes for CAWSVGTGALANEKLFF.

The V and J genes are TRBV7-2 and TRBJ2-5; 8 nucleotides line up with TRBD1. Germline CDR1 SGHTA, CDR2 FQGNSA. V shed 1 base, J shed 5 bases, and the junction held 6 bases outside the gene matches. The CDR3 runs to 15 residues. CDR3 bases: TGTGCCAGCAGCTTAGGGGCAGGGGGCAGCGAGACCCAGTACTTC. Translation gives CASSLGAGGSETQYF.

The chain carries TRBV18 and TRBJ1-1, with 7 bases fitting TRBD1. This CDR3 is 13 amino acids long. Germline trimming cut 6 bases from V and 5 bases from J; bases unmatched to any gene: 6. Germline V lookup: CDR1 KGHSH, CDR2 LQKENI. CDR3 DNA sequence: TGTGCCAGCTCTCGCGACAGGGAAACTGAAGCTTTCTTT. It yields the protein CASSRDRETEAFF.

The chain recombines TRBV5-4 with TRBJ2-7; the D call may be TRBD1 or TRBD2 (5 bases each). This CDR3 region has 15 residues. The germline V gene has CDR1 SGHNT and CDR2 YYREEE (reference sequence). V lost 3 bases and J 5 bases, leaving 18 bases between the germline ends. The CDR3 sequence is CASSSRDAAPDEQYF. CDR3 coding DNA: TGTGCCAGCAGCTCCCGGGACGCCGCCCCGGACGAGCAGTACTTC.

This clone showed up just a few times. J is TRBJ1-1 and V is TRBV28; 8 nucleotides agree with TRBD1. Germline loops: CDR1 MDHEN, CDR2 SYDVKM. This CDR3 is built from 15 residues. V lost 4 bases to trimming and J lost 4 bases; unmatched junction nucleotides: 8. The CDR3 sequence is CASSYLQGVGTEAFF. The CDR3 DNA follows: TGTGCCAGCAGTTACTTACAGGGGGTCGGCACTGAAGCTTTCTTT.

V is TRBV2 and J is TRBJ2-7; D might be TRBD2 (7 bases). Per germline, CDR1 SNHLY and CDR2 FYNNEI. This CDR3 is 15 amino acids long. The V end was cut by 4 bases, the J end by 3 bases, with 16 bases between. In nucleotides, the CDR3 is TGTGCCAGCAGTGGGCGGGGGCACTCCCTCTACGAGCAGTACTTC. Encoded protein: CASSGRGHSLYEQYF. Variable domain in full (rest from reference TRBV2 and TRBJ2-7): EPEVTQTPSHQVTQMGQEVILRCVPISNHLYFYWYRQILGQKVEFLVSFYNNEISEKSEIFDDQFSVERPDGSNFTLKIRSTKLEDSAMYFCASSGRGHSLYEQYFGPGTRLTVT.

The V gene is TRBV12-1, the J gene TRBJ2-3; no DNA check was done on the table's D call, TRBD2. TRBV12-1 is a pseudogene segment. This CDR3 comprises 15 residues. CDR3 sequence (DNA): TGTGCCAGCAGCTCGACGACTAGCGGGAGTGATACGCAGTATTTT. Translating it yields CASSSTTSGSDTQYF.

The V and J genes are TRBV5-4 and TRBJ1-1, with TRBD1 as a possible D gene (5 bases). Trimming stripped 4 bases from V and 4 bases from J, with 23 bases between. CDR3 length: 17 amino acids. The V gene's germline CDR1 is SGHNT and CDR2 YYREEE (reference sequence). The CDR3 sequence is CASSGRGGSHRGTEAFF. CDR3 DNA: TGTGCCAGCAGCGGTCGGGGGGGGTCCCATCGCGGCACTGAAGCTTTCTTT.

For this clone: The sample contains more than one DNA sequence encoding this CDR3. The chain employs TRBV2 and TRBJ2-1, with 12 bases lining up with TRBD2. CDR1 and CDR2 (germline): SNHLY, FYNNEI. The CDR3 is made up of 14 amino acids. J lost 9 bases, V lost 4 bases, and 4 bases had no gene match. The CDR3 bases are TGTGCCAGCAGTGGACTAGCGGGAGAAGGTGAGCAGTTCTTC. It translates to CASSGLAGEGEQFF.

The rearrangement links TRBV6-5 to TRBJ2-2, with D possibly being TRBD1 or TRBD2 (5 bases each). Germline assignment: CDR1 MNHEY and CDR2 SVGAGI. This CDR3 is 16 amino acids long. Trimming removed 2 bases from V and 6 bases from J, with 16 bases in between. The CDR3 region is CASSYPRGVGAGELFF. The CDR3, as DNA: TGTGCCAGCAGTTACCCACGGGGAGTGGGGGCCGGGGAGCTGTTTTTT.

The chain couples TRBV27 to TRBJ2-3; D remains unclear. V lost 5 bases and J lost 4, with 16 bases in between. The CDR3 consists of 15 residues. Germline V gene sequence: CDR1 MNHEY, CDR2 SMNVEV (reference sequence). The CDR3 here is CASSNLPLAADTQYF. In DNA, the CDR3 is TGTGCCAGCAGTAATCTCCCACTGGCAGCAGATACGCAGTATTTT.

The chain is built from TRBV10-1 and TRBJ2-1, with 14 bases lining up with TRBD2. V was pared by 5 bases and J by 8 bases, with 8 bases of the junction left unmatched. CDR3 length equals 16 residues. Germline V gene data show CDR1 as WNHNN and CDR2 as SYGVQD (reference sequence). The CDR3 DNA reads as TGCGCCAGCAGTTCGGGGACTAGCGGGAGTTTCGATGAGCAGTTCTTC. Its translation is CASSSGTSGSFDEQFF.

This rearrangement joins TRBV6-4 to TRBJ2-7; TRBD2 agrees at 10 bases. This CDR3 has 14 amino acids. CDR1 and CDR2 from the germline V gene are MRHNA and SNTAGT. J gave up 5 bases and V 6 bases, and 7 bases lay outside the gene matches. The DNA for the CDR3 is TGTGCCAGCAGACCAGCGGGAGGGCGACACGAGCAGTACTTC. This sequence encodes CASRPAGGRHEQYF.